One and the same sample provided the 27 T cell receptor beta chains below, sequenced in a study of blood T cells in healthy people across ages. Next came a second PCR, run for about 6 to 12 cycles, which used a sample-barcoded 5' primer along with a J-beta primer mix. TCRdb recomputed calls from the 5' RACE reads with MiXCR, one row per CDR3 protein. The sample has about 1.8 million distinct CDR3 sequences; about 50% are singletons. Specimen: blood. The receptors stem from a woman aged 40 to 50 in good health.

This chain joins TRBV6-2 or TRBV6-3 and TRBJ2-3, with D uncertain. The CDR3 has 13 residues. Between the trimmed V and J ends, which lost 2 bases and 9 bases, there was a span of 12 bases. CDR1 and CDR2 from the germline V gene are MNHEY and SVGEGT. CDR3 DNA: TGTGCCAGCAGTTACATCGAGAGTAGAACGCAGTATTTT. Translated, it gives CASSYIESRTQYF.

This sequence joins TRBV12-3 or TRBV12-4 and TRBJ2-3; TRBD2 agrees at 9 bases. This CDR3 spans 16 amino acids. The V gene end was trimmed by 9 bases and the J gene end by 2 bases; junction bases not matched to a gene: 12. The CDR3 loop is CASQTAGGPPTDTQYF. CDR3 DNA sequence: TGTGCCAGTCAGACGGCGGGGGGGCCCCCCACAGATACGCAGTATTTT.

This clonotype appeared a few times. This chain connects TRBV4-1 to TRBJ1-2; no firm D call. V shed 0 bases and J shed 5 bases, with 19 bases lying between them. Per germline, CDR1 MGHRA and CDR2 YSYEKL. This CDR3 is built from 17 residues. CDR3 bases: TGCGCCAGCAGCCAAGATGAGGGATTTGGGTTTCCTTATGGCTACACCTTC. It encodes CASSQDEGFGFPYGYTF.

J is TRBJ1-1 and V is TRBV20-1; D unresolved. V was trimmed by 2 bases and J by 5 bases, leaving 6 bases between them. The V gene's germline CDR1 is DFQATT and CDR2 SNEGSKA (reference sequence). The CDR3 has 11 residues. The CDR3 nucleotides read TGCAGTGCTAGATTGGGAACTGAAGCTTTCTTT. Translation gives CSARLGTEAFF.

The rearrangement links TRBV20-1 to TRBJ1-4; D not certain. The germline V and J ends were trimmed by 5 bases and 4 bases, with 5 bases remaining between them. In germline, CDR1 is DFQATT, CDR2 SNEGSKA (reference sequence). The CDR3 is 11 amino acids. The CDR3 sequence: CSAGSNEKLFF. The CDR3 nucleotides are TGCAGTGCTGGCAGTAATGAAAAACTGTTTTTT.

The chain couples TRBV6-1 to TRBJ2-6; 12 nucleotides agree with TRBD1. The ends lost 3 bases at V and 4 bases at J; junction bases unmatched: 7. Germline V lookup: CDR1 MNHNS, CDR2 SASEGT. The CDR3 covers 18 residues. As DNA, the CDR3 is TGTGCCAGCAGTGATTTCGGGACAGGGGGCGCCGGGGCCAACGTCCTGACTTTC. Protein product: CASSDFGTGGAGANVLTF.

The rearrangement uses TRBV13 and TRBJ2-7; 8 nucleotides align to TRBD1. The CDR3 is made up of 13 amino acids. The V gene end was trimmed by 8 bases and the J gene end by 5 bases; junction bases not matched to a gene: 8. The germline V gene encodes CDR1 PRHDT and CDR2 FYEKMQ (reference sequence). The CDR3 sequence: CASGWTGNHEQYF. The CDR3 DNA follows: TGTGCCAGCGGGTGGACAGGGAACCACGAGCAGTACTTC.

CDR3 in amino acids: CASSYRRGPSYEQYF. DNA of the CDR3: TGTGCCAGCAGTTATAGGCGGGGGCCATCCTACGAGCAGTACTTC. V usage is TRBV12-3 or TRBV12-4 and J usage is TRBJ2-7, with D possibly matching TRBD2 (7 bases). V dropped 4 bases and J dropped 1 base, with 14 bases sitting between them. The CDR3 covers 15 residues.

The chain joins TRBV14 to TRBJ2-7, with TRBD1 matching over 7 bases. TRBJ2-5 explains the end of the DNA better; the J call may be wrong. Germline CDR1 reads SGHDN; CDR2 reads FVKESK. The CDR3 is 16 amino acids. This CDR3 reads CASSQVSGTEGETQYF. DNA of the CDR3: TGTGCCAGCAGCCAAGTTTCCGGGACAGAGGGAGAGACCCAGTACTTC.

V and J are TRBV7-9 and TRBJ2-3; 8 nucleotides align to TRBD2. With 5 bases clipped from V and 3 bases from J, the junction kept 10 bases outside the gene matches. The germline V gene has CDR1 SEHNR and CDR2 FQNEAQ (reference sequence). The CDR3 spans 16 residues. CDR3 amino acids: CASSPPTGGPTDTQYF. CDR3 bases: TGTGCCAGCAGCCCTCCAACGGGAGGGCCGACAGATACGCAGTATTTT.

The J gene is TRBJ1-2, the V gene TRBV14; D might be TRBD1 (5 bases). CDR3 length: 15 residues. V lost 0 bases to trimming and J lost 4 bases, with 12 bases between them. CDR1 is SGHDN, CDR2 FVKESK, per germline. The CDR3 DNA follows: TGTGCCAGCAGCCAAGAGCGGGGGTTTGGCTATGGCTACACCTTC. Amino acid sequence: CASSQERGFGYGYTF.

The gene calls are TRBV6-5 and TRBJ1-2; D gene unclear. V lost 2 bases, J lost 3 bases, and 13 bases lay in between. The CDR3 has 15 residues. The germline V gene has CDR1 MNHEY and CDR2 SVGAGI. The CDR3 nucleotides are TGTGCCAGCAGTTACGCGGAGTGGACCCACTATGGCTACACCTTC. Encoded protein: CASSYAEWTHYGYTF.

The V call is TRBV4-2, the J call TRBJ1-2, with D possibly TRBD1 on 6 matching bases. Germline V gene lookup returns CDR1 LGHNA and CDR2 YNFKEQ. Deletions cut 1 base from V and 4 bases from J, with 10 bases between. The CDR3 extends over 14 amino acids. As DNA, the CDR3 is TGTGCCAGCAGCCAAGTCCGGGACATCTATGGCTACACCTTC. Encoded protein: CASSQVRDIYGYTF.

The rearrangement joins TRBV4-3 to TRBJ1-2; D is unresolved. CDR3 length: 14 residues. Per germline, CDR1 LGHNA and CDR2 YSLEER. With 3 bases removed from V and 4 bases from J, the gap between germline ends came to 12 bases. The CDR3 reads CASSHNLEGYGYTF. DNA for the CDR3: TGCGCCAGCAGCCACAACCTGGAGGGCTATGGCTACACCTTC.

The V and J genes are TRBV9 and TRBJ2-7; D is perhaps TRBD2 (7 bases). V was clipped by 0 bases and J by 5 bases, with 15 bases between them. The germline V gene has CDR1 SGDLS and CDR2 YYNGEE. CDR3 length equals 15 residues. Here the CDR3 DNA reads TGTGCCAGCAGCGTAGGGGAGGGGGGCCACCACGAGCAGTACTTC. This codes for CASSVGEGGHHEQYF.

The genes are TRBV9 and TRBJ2-7; 8 positions agree with TRBD2. The tail of the sequence fits TRBJ2-5 better, so the J call may be wrong. CDR3 length equals 16 residues. Per germline, CDR1 SGDLS and CDR2 YYNGEE. CDR3 DNA: TGTGCCAGCAGCCCCGGCGGGGGGACTAACAAAGAGACCCAGTACTTC. Translating it yields CASSPGGGTNKETQYF.

The chain combines TRBV15 with TRBJ2-7, with D unresolved. Germline-derived CDR1 and CDR2 are LNHNV and YYDKDF (reference sequence). CDR3 length: 16 residues. V dropped 4 bases and J dropped 0 bases, with 16 bases sitting between them. The CDR3 sequence is CATSNPAWMSSYEQYF. The CDR3 bases are TGTGCCACCAGCAACCCGGCCTGGATGAGCTCCTACGAGCAGTACTTC.

This chain links TRBV5-4 with TRBJ2-3; 10 nucleotides agree with TRBD2. CDR3 length equals 17 residues. Germline CDR1 is SGHNT and CDR2 is YYREEE (reference sequence). Trimming at V came to 4 bases and at J to 1 base, leaving 9 bases not matched to a gene. This CDR3 reads CASSPPRLAGGTDTQYF. CDR3 DNA sequence: TGTGCCAGCAGCCCCCCTAGGCTAGCGGGGGGCACAGATACGCAGTATTTT.

The chain is built from TRBV20-1 and TRBJ2-2; the D gene could be TRBD1 or TRBD2 (5 bases each). CDR3 length: 16 residues. Trimming pared 2 bases from V and 1 base from J, leaving 14 bases between. Germline CDR1 reads DFQATT; CDR2 reads SNEGSKA (reference sequence). The CDR3 sequence: CSARRSGTENTGELFF. The CDR3 nucleotides read TGCAGTGCTAGACGATCCGGGACGGAGAACACCGGGGAGCTGTTTTTT.

The rearrangement joins TRBV6-2 or TRBV6-3 to TRBJ1-1, with D maybe TRBD1 (5 bases). The CDR3 sequence is 14 residues long. Per germline, CDR1 MNHEY and CDR2 SVGEGT. V was trimmed by 2 bases and J by 5 bases, leaving 12 bases between them. The DNA for the CDR3 is TGTGCCAGCAGTTACCCTCGCCGGGGGACTGAAGCTTTCTTT. Protein sequence: CASSYPRRGTEAFF.

A few counts support this clonotype. The V call is TRBV7-2, the J call TRBJ2-3; the D is unclear. Germline CDR1 and CDR2: SGHTA and FQGNSA. CDR3 size: 14 residues. Trimming shortened V by 1 base and J by 4 bases, and 9 bases separated the two germline ends. CDR3 sequence reads: CASSLGGWADTQYF. The CDR3 coding sequence is TGTGCCAGCAGCTTAGGGGGTTGGGCAGATACGCAGTATTTT.

A word on this clonotype: Germline is not matched at one junction end, which may reflect a read error. The chain employs TRBV15 and TRBJ1-2, with TRBD1 matching over 12 bases. This CDR3 comprises 17 residues. In germline, CDR1 is LNHNV, CDR2 YYDKDF (reference sequence). The CDR3 spells CATSRTGQGASNYDYTF. CDR3 nucleotide sequence: TGTGCCACCAGCAGGACGGGACAGGGGGCGTCTAACTATGACTACACCTTC.

The J gene is TRBJ1-2, the V gene TRBV7-9; D gene uncertain. The germline gives CDR1 SEHNR, CDR2 FQNEAQ (reference sequence). The CDR3 covers 13 residues. Between the trimmed V and J ends, which lost 1 base and 7 bases, there was a span of 10 bases. CDR3 amino acids: CASSLEGSAGYTF. CDR3 coding DNA: TGTGCCAGCAGCTTAGAAGGGTCGGCTGGCTACACCTTC.

This clonotype was counted only a few times. This rearrangement joins TRBV5-1 to TRBJ2-1; the D gene is possibly TRBD2 (5 bases). Germline CDR1 is SGHRS and CDR2 is YFSETQ. V lost 3 bases to trimming and J lost 10 bases, with 11 bases between them. The CDR3 sequence is 12 residues long. CDR3 nucleotide sequence: TGCGCCAGCAGCTCGAGGGCTCGGGAGCAGTTCTTC. Translated: CASSSRAREQFF.

V usage is TRBV15 and J usage is TRBJ2-5; 7 bases are a match to TRBD1. Germline CDR1 and CDR2: LNHNV and YYDKDF (reference sequence). The V segment lost 0 bases and the J segment 5 bases; nucleotides outside the gene matches: 6. The CDR3 consists of 15 residues. The CDR3 sequence is CATSRDTGVSETQYF. The CDR3 DNA reads as TGTGCCACCAGCAGAGACACAGGGGTTTCCGAGACCCAGTACTTC.

This CDR3 is CASRFRGEGTYEQYF. CDR3 bases: TGCGCCAGCAGGTTCCGTGGGGAGGGGACCTACGAGCAGTACTTC. The V gene is TRBV5-1, the J gene TRBJ2-7; 7 bases are a match to TRBD2. The CDR3 has 15 residues. The V and J ends lost 5 bases and 2 bases, in that order; junction bases with no gene match: 10. The germline V gene encodes CDR1 SGHRS and CDR2 YFSETQ.

This clonotype was detected many times. The V gene is TRBV28, the J gene TRBJ2-7; TRBD2 agrees at 7 bases. V lost 5 bases, J lost 1 base, and 8 bases stayed unmatched. Germline-derived CDR1 and CDR2 are MDHEN and SYDVKM. The CDR3 covers 15 residues. CDR3 protein: CASSPQTGGSYEQYF. In nucleotides, the CDR3 is TGTGCCAGCAGTCCCCAAACGGGGGGTTCCTACGAGCAGTACTTC.